The 2 T cell receptor beta chains reported below all come from one sample, sequenced in a study of blood T cell repertoires in COVID-19 (dated by TCRdb to 2018 to 2021). Libraries were constructed by the immunoSEQ multiplex PCR assay. In its TCRdb copy, this immuneACCESS table keeps in-frame sequences only and misses some clones. Where compared with another copy, unresolved V genes explain less than half of these, and the others have no known cause. This sample lists 25,000 to 35,000 clones; 75% to 90% were detected once. Jointly, the top ten make up approximately 16% of the sample. Sequenced: peripheral blood. Receptors were obtained from an elderly man with acute or convalescent COVID-19.

The gene calls are TRBV20-1 and TRBJ1-1; D may be TRBD1 (6 bases). This CDR3 contains 11 residues. The germline V gene encodes CDR1 DFQATT and CDR2 SNEGSKA (reference sequence). V lost 5 bases to trimming and J lost 8 bases, with 12 bases between them. The CDR3 reads CSAPRTAEAFF. CDR3 sequence (DNA): TGCAGTGCTCCTAGGACAGCAGAAGCTTTCTTT.

V gene TRBV7-2 combines with J gene TRBJ1-1; D unclear. The ends were cut back, 2 bases at V and 1 base at J, with 14 bases in the middle. The germline CDR1 and CDR2 sequences are SGHTA and FQGNSA. CDR3 length: 16 amino acids. CDR3 amino acids: CASSLTSRRSNTEAFF. The CDR3 bases are TGTGCCAGCAGCTTAACCTCCAGGAGGTCGAACACTGAAGCTTTCTTT.